These T cell receptor beta chains were read from a single sample in a study of beta chain features in type 1 diabetes. Here immunoSEQ multiplex PCR was the method, and the copy in TCRdb shows in-frame clones only, minus some. The profile shows about 900,000 clones, roughly 15% of them singletons. Material: naive CD4+ T cells from blood. These receptors were collected from a woman between 18 and 29 years old in good health. Each CDR3 is given with its conserved first and last residue. The D gene is left open where the match is weak. Clone size is not always given. Where it is, it says once, few, many or a class for expanded clones.

few	TRBV6-5	NA	TRBJ2-7	CASSPMGHEQYF	TGTGCCAGCAGTCCAATGGGCCACGAGCAGTACTTC
NA	TRBV11-1	NA	TRBJ2-3	CASSPTTDTTDTQYF	TGTGCCAGCAGCCCAACCACGGACACCACAGATACGCAGTATTTT
NA	TRBV4-1	NA	TRBJ2-3	CASSPTGGGSFTDTQYF	TGCGCCAGCAGCCCCACGGGGGGCGGGAGCTTCACAGATACGCAGTATTTT
few	TRBV5-4	NA	TRBJ2-7	CASTRTGPTYEQYF	TGTGCCAGCACCCGAACCGGGCCCACGTACGAGCAGTACTTC
few	TRBV7-9	NA	TRBJ2-7	CASSDDDRLSYEQYF	TGTGCCAGCAGCGACGATGACAGACTCTCCTACGAGCAGTACTTC
NA	TRBV7-9	NA	TRBJ2-1	CASIRVAAGEQFF	TGTGCCAGCATTCGAGTAGCGGCCGGTGAGCAGTTCTTC
once	TRBV7-9	NA	TRBJ1-1	CASSFAQEAFF	TGCGCCAGCAGCTTCGCCCAGGAAGCTTTCTTT
NA	TRBV7-2	NA	TRBJ1-1	CASSVVGTDVPTEAFF	TGTGCCAGCAGCGTGGTCGGGACGGACGTCCCCACTGAAGCTTTCTTT
NA	TRBV18	NA	TRBJ2-7	CASSPLRSSYEQYF	TGTGCCAGCTCACCGCTACGCAGCTCCTACGAGCAGTACTTC
few	TRBV5-1	NA	TRBJ2-2	CASSPKTSSGELFF	TGCGCCAGCAGCCCGAAGACCAGTTCCGGGGAGCTGTTTTTT
few	TRBV28	NA	TRBJ1-1	CASSLQGSRTEAFF	TGTGCCAGCAGTTTGCAGGGCAGTCGAACTGAAGCTTTCTTT
NA	TRBV6-5	TRBD1	TRBJ2-5	CASRDRGGEETQYF	TGTGCCAGCAGGGACAGGGGAGGCGAGGAGACCCAGTACTTC
NA	TRBV11-1	NA	TRBJ2-7	CASSLRGGGEQYF	TGTGCCAGCAGCCTACGGGGTGGGGGCGAGCAGTACTTC
NA	TRBV5-4	NA	TRBJ1-1	CASSRNGATGTEAFF	TGTGCCAGCAGCCGGAACGGGGCGACCGGCACTGAAGCTTTCTTT
NA	TRBV25-1	NA	TRBJ1-1	CASSEIGRHTEAFF	TGTGCCAGCAGTGAAATCGGCCGGCATACTGAAGCTTTCTTT
NA	TRBV6-5	NA	TRBJ2-7	CASSEMGRQYF	TGTGCCAGCAGTGAAATGGGACGGCAGTACTTC
few	TRBV6-1	TRBD2	TRBJ2-1	CASSVLAGETYNEQFF	TGTGCCAGCAGTGTTCTAGCGGGAGAGACCTACAATGAGCAGTTCTTC
few	TRBV2	NA	TRBJ1-1	CASSAEEDTEAFF	TGTGCCAGCAGTGCGGAGGAGGACACTGAAGCTTTCTTT
NA	TRBV6-5	TRBD1	TRBJ1-2	CASSRQGHYGYTF	TGTGCCAGCAGCCGACAGGGGCACTATGGCTACACCTTC
few	TRBV7-2	NA	TRBJ2-5	CASSLAWAQAETQYF	TGTGCCAGCAGCTTAGCGTGGGCCCAGGCGGAGACCCAGTACTTC
few	TRBV5-1	NA	TRBJ1-2	CASSRAATNYGYTF	TGCGCCAGCAGCAGGGCCGCAACTAACTATGGCTACACCTTC
NA	TRBV28	TRBD1	TRBJ1-2	CASSSQRQGAPGYGYTF	TGTGCCAGCAGTTCACAGAGGCAGGGGGCGCCGGGCTATGGCTACACCTTC
few	TRBV10-3	NA	TRBJ2-3	CAISAADTQYF	TGTGCCATCAGCGCAGCAGATACGCAGTATTTT
NA	TRBV7-2	NA	TRBJ2-1	CASAPGVRRNEQFF	TGTGCCAGTGCCCCGGGCGTCAGGCGAAATGAGCAGTTCTTC
NA	TRBV9	TRBD2	TRBJ2-3	CASSVGLAGRDTQYF	TGTGCCAGCAGCGTAGGACTAGCGGGAAGGGATACGCAGTATTTT
NA	TRBV6-5	NA	TRBJ2-7	CASTYGGREQYF	TGTGCCAGCACCTATGGTGGGAGGGAGCAGTACTTC
NA	TRBV19	NA	TRBJ1-5	CASSGGVWPQHF	TGTGCCAGTAGTGGCGGTGTGTGGCCCCAGCATTTT
NA	TRBV5-4	NA	TRBJ2-1	CASSLDAYNEQFF	TGTGCCAGCAGCCTCGATGCCTACAATGAGCAGTTCTTC
NA	TRBV5-1	TRBD2	TRBJ2-2	CASSLVVAGVGQGGELFF	TGCGCCAGCAGCTTGGTGGTAGCGGGAGTGGGCCAAGGCGGGGAGCTGTTTTTT
NA	TRBV9	NA	TRBJ2-3	CASSVGVAGGQDTQYF	TGTGCCAGCAGCGTAGGCGTAGCGGGCGGACAGGATACGCAGTATTTT
few	TRBV7-2	NA	TRBJ2-4	CASSRQTMNLDIQYF	TGTGCCAGCAGCCGGCAGACGATGAATTTGGACATTCAGTACTTC
NA	TRBV28	TRBD1	TRBJ2-3	CASSYRQGRTDTQYF	TGTGCCAGCAGTTACAGACAGGGGCGCACAGATACGCAGTATTTT
NA	TRBV27	TRBD2	TRBJ2-7	CASSLYTGTSGRNPYEQYF	TGTGCCAGCAGTTTGTACACCGGGACTAGCGGGAGAAACCCCTACGAGCAGTACTTC
few	TRBV6-6	NA	TRBJ1-2	CASSGGQGNYGYTF	TGTGCCAGCAGCGGGGGGCAGGGGAACTATGGCTACACCTTC
few	TRBV7-6	TRBD2	TRBJ2-1	CASSWGLAGYSSYNEQFF	TGTGCCAGCAGCTGGGGGCTAGCGGGATATAGCTCCTACAATGAGCAGTTCTTC
NA	TRBV7-3	TRBD1	TRBJ2-2	CASSPNRDRFGGELFF	TGTGCCAGCAGCCCCAACCGGGACAGGTTCGGCGGGGAGCTGTTTTTT
few	TRBV6-5	NA	TRBJ2-6	CASSYSAAGANVLTF	TGTGCCAGCAGTTACTCCGCGGCTGGGGCCAACGTCCTGACTTTC
NA	TRBV2	NA	TRBJ2-7	CASGDTYTYEQYF	TGTGCCAGCGGCGACACGTACACCTACGAGCAGTACTTC
few	TRBV29-1	NA	TRBJ1-2	CSVEDQRRPYGYTF	TGCAGCGTTGAAGATCAGCGAAGGCCCTATGGCTACACCTTC
few	TRBV5-6	TRBD2	TRBJ2-3	CASTTLAGATDTQYF	TGTGCCAGCACCACATTAGCGGGAGCGACAGATACGCAGTATTTT
NA	TRBV6-5	NA	TRBJ2-3	CASRGGSPEVGTQYF	TGTGCCAGCAGAGGAGGGTCGCCCGAGGTCGGTACGCAGTATTTT
NA	TRBV14	TRBD2	TRBJ2-7	CASSQRPTSGSPYEQYF	TGTGCCAGCAGCCAACGACCGACTAGCGGGAGCCCCTACGAGCAGTACTTC
NA	TRBV5-1	NA	TRBJ2-2	CASSLVENTGELFF	TGCGCCAGCAGCTTGGTAGAAAACACCGGGGAGCTGTTTTTT
few	TRBV18	NA	TRBJ2-7	CASSTGSSKHEQYF	TGTGCCAGCTCGACAGGCTCTAGCAAGCACGAGCAGTACTTC
few	TRBV5-6	NA	TRBJ1-2	CASSFSRGGYGYTF	TGTGCCAGCAGCTTCTCTAGGGGTGGGTATGGCTACACCTTC
NA	TRBV28	NA	TRBJ2-1	CASTKTVVHKFF	TGTGCCAGCACTAAGACTGTTGTTCACAAGTTCTTC
NA	TRBV7-2	NA	TRBJ1-5	CASSWENYQPQHF	TGTGCCAGCAGCTGGGAAAACTATCAGCCCCAGCATTTT
once	TRBV6-5	NA	TRBJ2-3	CASSPYRDADTQYF	TGTGCCAGCAGCCCGTACCGGGACGCAGATACGCAGTATTTT
NA	TRBV28	TRBD2	TRBJ2-3	CASSLAGVDTQYF	TGTGCCAGCTCTTTAGCGGGAGTGGATACGCAGTATTTT
few	TRBV9	TRBD1	TRBJ1-1	CASSVQGQLLDPEAFF	TGTGCCAGCAGCGTACAGGGACAGCTCCTGGACCCTGAAGCTTTCTTT